This T cell receptor beta chain was profiled in a study of cytomegalovirus exposure and HLA in healthy donors. Findings and caveats of the study: In a later analysis, a missense DCLRE1C variant was linked to TCR beta V- and J-gene trimming. As immune exposure information, only CMV serostatus was available.

Primers: 60 Vbeta forward and 13 Jbeta reverse. Sequenced by immunoSEQ multiplex PCR; TCRdb stores in-frame clones only, minus some. Here the sample spans 200,000 or so clones, 81% being singletons. CDR1 and CDR2 (germline): LNHNV, YYDKDF (reference sequence). Unmatched junction bases numbered 4, after V lost 0 bases and J lost 2 bases. This CDR3 comprises 15 residues. Concerning this clone itself: Its antigen is unidentified.

The sequence came from a man aged 50-60 years in good health and CMV-seronegative. The chain is built from TRBV15 and TRBJ2-7, with 7 bases that match TRBD1. Sequencing was performed on PBMCs. CDR3 DNA sequence: TGTGCCACCAGCAGAGAGAGGACAGGAGCCTACGAGCAGTACTTC. It specifies CATSRERTGAYEQYF.